What follows are 25 T cell receptor beta chains derived from one specimen sequenced in a study of blood T cell repertoires in COVID-19. The data were produced by immunoSEQ multiplex PCR, yet TCRdb's version contains in-frame clones alone and is incomplete. Here the sample spans 150,000 to 200,000 clones, roughly 93% being singletons. The sequencing sample was made of peripheral blood. The receptors come from a woman aged 60-75 years with COVID-19, enrolled during active disease.

This clone showed up just once. The chain combines TRBV20-1 with TRBJ2-4, with D tentatively TRBD2 (5 bases). CDR1 and CDR2 from the germline V gene are DFQATT and SNEGSKA (reference sequence). The CDR3 consists of 15 residues. Trimming shortened V by 3 bases and J by 1 base, and 13 bases separated the two germline ends. This chain's CDR3 is CSASRGSAAKNIQYF. The CDR3 nucleotides read TGCAGTGCTAGTCGGGGAAGCGCGGCCAAAAACATTCAGTACTTC.

This clone appeared a single time. The same CDR3 is also encoded by other DNA sequences in this sample. The chain employs TRBV6-2 or TRBV6-3 and TRBJ2-7; 8 nucleotides agree with TRBD2. Per germline, CDR1 MNHEY and CDR2 SVGEGT. V lost 6 bases, J lost 7 bases, and 11 bases stayed unmatched. The CDR3 runs 14 residues. The CDR3, as DNA: TGTGCCAGCAGCGCCACTAGCGGCTGGGTTGAGCAGTACTTC. Amino acid sequence: CASSATSGWVEQYF.

The chain is built from TRBV12-5 and TRBJ2-2; the D gene is possibly TRBD1 (5 bases). Trimming removed 0 bases from V and 2 bases from J, with 7 bases in between. Germline CDR1 reads LGHNT; CDR2 reads FRNRAP. The CDR3 loop spans 15 amino acids. The CDR3 region is CASGLVGQNTGELFF. CDR3 nucleotide sequence: TGTGCTAGTGGTTTGGTTGGACAAAACACCGGGGAGCTGTTTTTT. The full variable domain, rest sourced from reference TRBV12-5 and TRBJ2-2, is DARVTQTPRHKVTEMGQEVTMRCQPILGHNTVFWYRQTMMQGLELLAYFRNRAPLDDSGMPKDRFSAEMPDATLATLKIQPSEPRDSAVYFCASGLVGQNTGELFFGEGSRLTVL.

V gene TRBV18 combines with J gene TRBJ1-5; D perhaps matches TRBD1 (5 bases). Germline V gene sequence: CDR1 KGHSH, CDR2 LQKENI. Trimming took off 3 bases at V and 1 base at J, with 10 bases between the two ends. The CDR3 spans 15 residues. The DNA for the CDR3 is TGTGCCAGCTCACCGGTCAGGGTAAGCAATCAGCCCCAGCATTTT. It is translated as CASSPVRVSNQPQHF.

This chain uses TRBV5-1 with TRBJ2-2, with D maybe TRBD1 (6 bases). Per the germline V gene, CDR1 is SGHRS and CDR2 is YFSETQ. The CDR3 spans 13 residues. Trimming pared 3 bases from V and 3 bases from J, leaving 6 bases between. Written as DNA, the CDR3 is TGCGCCAGCAGCTACAGGGACACCGGGGAGCTGTTTTTT. It encodes CASSYRDTGELFF.

CDR3 amino acids: CASSPPGGHAGELFF. The DNA for the CDR3 is TGTGCCAGCAGCCCACCGGGGGGGCACGCCGGGGAGCTGTTTTTT. The V call is TRBV7-3, the J call TRBJ2-2; 8 nucleotides line up with TRBD2. The CDR3 is made up of 15 amino acids. Losses at the gene ends were 5 bases for V and 6 bases for J; bases not matched to a gene: 8. Per the germline V gene, CDR1 is SGHTA and CDR2 is FQGTGA. The full variable domain, with the rest looked up from reference TRBV7-3 and TRBJ2-2, is GAGVSQTPSNKVTEKGKYVELRCDPISGHTALYWYRQSLGQGPEFLIYFQGTGAADDSGLPNDRFFAVRPEGSVSTLKIQRTERGDSAVYLCASSPPGGHAGELFFGEGSRLTVL.

This chain uses TRBV27 with TRBJ1-1; no firm D call. This CDR3 has 14 amino acids. V dropped 4 bases and J dropped 3 bases, with 12 bases sitting between them. CDR1 and CDR2 from the germline V gene are MNHEY and SMNVEV (reference sequence). The CDR3 region is CASSSPDADTEAFF. DNA of the CDR3: TGTGCCAGCAGTTCCCCAGACGCGGACACTGAAGCTTTCTTT.

The rearrangement links TRBV27 to TRBJ1-6, with 9 bases that match TRBD1. The length of the CDR3 is 18 residues. V dropped 8 bases and J dropped 9; count of bases not matched to a gene: 20. The germline V gene encodes CDR1 MNHEY and CDR2 SMNVEV (reference sequence). In DNA form, the CDR3 reads TGTGCCAGCCGAGCAACCGGGACAGGGTTTTTTTTGGGTTCACCCCTCCACTTT. This codes for CASRATGTGFFLGSPLHF.

The genes are TRBV11-2 and TRBJ2-5; 12 bases line up with TRBD1. Trimming cost V 3 bases and J 5 bases; bases outside gene matches: 7. The CDR3 length is 16 residues. CDR1 and CDR2 (germline): SGHAT, FQNNGV. CDR3 DNA sequence: TGTGCCAGCAGCTTCCCCGGGACAGGGGGCGTTGAGACCCAGTACTTC. Its protein product is CASSFPGTGGVETQYF.

This chain connects TRBV19 to TRBJ1-3; D is unresolved. V was trimmed by 7 bases and J by 0 bases, leaving 13 bases between them. The CDR3 runs 15 residues. Looked up from germline, CDR1 is LNHDA and CDR2 is SQIVND (reference sequence). The CDR3 region has the DNA TGTGCCAGTAATCACAGATTAACCTCTGGAAACACCATATATTTT. Translated, it gives CASNHRLTSGNTIYF.

The count of this clone is one. This chain links TRBV11-2 with TRBJ1-2, with D unclear. This CDR3 is 14 amino acids long. V dropped 3 bases and J dropped 0 bases, with 8 bases sitting between them. In germline, CDR1 is SGHAT, CDR2 FQNNGV. CDR3 region: CASSFGVSNYGYTF. The CDR3 DNA reads TGTGCCAGCAGCTTCGGAGTGTCTAACTATGGCTACACCTTC.

The chain uses TRBV13 and TRBJ2-7, with 10 bases aligning to TRBD1. The junction had 3 bases not matched to a gene; V was cut back by 5 bases and J by 5 bases. The CDR3 runs to 13 residues. From germline, CDR1 is PRHDT and CDR2 FYEKMQ (reference sequence). The DNA of the CDR3 is TGTGCCAGCAGCCAAGGACAGGGGGACGAGCAGTACTTC. This sequence encodes CASSQGQGDEQYF.

The chain employs TRBV7-2 and TRBJ1-5; no firm D call. Trimming shortened V by 5 bases and J by 5 bases, and 10 bases separated the two germline ends. The CDR3 contains 13 residues. The germline gives CDR1 SGHTA, CDR2 FQGNSA. CDR3 sequence: CASSLRDYQPQHF. The CDR3 DNA is TGTGCCAGCAGCCTTAGAGATTATCAGCCCCAGCATTTT.

The chain employs TRBV2 and TRBJ1-1, with D uncertain. The CDR3 sequence is 12 residues long. V gave up 1 base and J gave up 5 bases, with 5 bases separating them. Germline V gives CDR1 SNHLY, CDR2 FYNNEI. The CDR3 loop reads CASSEVRTEAFF. For the CDR3, the DNA is TGTGCCAGCAGTGAAGTTCGGACTGAAGCTTTCTTT.

This clone was detected once. The chain uses TRBV7-8 and TRBJ1-5, with D perhaps matching TRBD1 (6 bases). This CDR3 has 15 amino acids. Germline CDR1 SGHVS, CDR2 FQNEAQ. V shed 1 base and J shed 8 bases, with 15 bases lying between them. The CDR3 here is CASSLVRGHPEPQHF. CDR3 nucleotide sequence: TGTGCCAGCAGCTTAGTAAGGGGACATCCAGAGCCCCAGCATTTT.

The chain uses TRBV4-3 and TRBJ2-7; D is possibly TRBD1 (6 bases). The germline gives CDR1 LGHNA, CDR2 YSLEER. With 0 bases removed from V and 6 bases from J, the gap between germline ends came to 12 bases. CDR3 length: 14 residues. The CDR3: CASSQDRGHVEQYF. Written as DNA, the CDR3 is TGCGCCAGCAGCCAAGACAGGGGCCATGTCGAGCAGTACTTC.

This chain joins TRBV6-6 and TRBJ1-1; D call uncertain. The V and J ends lost 6 bases and 5 bases respectively, with 10 bases between them. The germline V gene has CDR1 MNHNY and CDR2 SVGAGI (reference sequence). The CDR3 has 12 residues. CDR3 DNA: TGTGCCAGCAGCGAGGCGGAGACTGAAGCTTTCTTT. This codes for CASSEAETEAFF.

This chain links TRBV5-6 with TRBJ1-4, with a possible D match to TRBD1 (5 bases). Trimming removed 6 bases from V and 0 bases from J, with 18 bases in between. The V gene's germline CDR1 is SGHDT and CDR2 YYEEEE. The CDR3 covers 17 residues. The CDR3 spells CASTRQLTLATNEKLFF. The CDR3 DNA sequence: TGTGCCAGCACAAGACAGTTAACCCTTGCAACTAATGAAAAACTGTTTTTT.

This chain links TRBV7-8 with TRBJ1-1; 7 nucleotides align to TRBD1. J lost 6 bases, V lost 5 bases, and 12 bases had no gene match. The CDR3 has 15 amino acids. Germline lookup yields CDR1 SGHVS and CDR2 FQNEAQ. This CDR3 is CASSGTALMGAEAFF. The CDR3 DNA is TGTGCCAGCAGCGGGACAGCCCTCATGGGGGCTGAAGCTTTCTTT. The full variable domain, rest sourced from reference TRBV7-8 and TRBJ1-1, is GAGVSQSPRYKVAKRGQDVALRCDPISGHVSLFWYQQALGQGPEFLTYFQNEAQLDKSGLPSDRFFAERPEGSVSTLKIQRTQQEDSAVYLCASSGTALMGAEAFFGQGTRLTVV.

The rearrangement uses TRBV9 and TRBJ2-1; maybe TRBD1 (5 bases). The CDR3 runs to 14 residues. Germline V gene lookup returns CDR1 SGDLS and CDR2 YYNGEE. The ends were cut back, 4 bases at V and 0 bases at J, with 8 bases in the middle. The CDR3 sequence: CASSLRGSYNEQFF. CDR3 nucleotides: TGTGCCAGCAGCCTAAGGGGCTCCTACAATGAGCAGTTCTTC. Combining the CDR3 with reference TRBV9 and TRBJ2-1 gives the whole variable domain DSGVTQTPKHLITATGQRVTLRCSPRSGDLSVYWYQQSLDQGLQFLIQYYNGEERAKGNILERFSAQQFPDLHSELNLSSLELGDSALYFCASSLRGSYNEQFFGPGTRLTVL.

This rearrangement joins TRBV30 to TRBJ1-3; no clear D. The CDR3 is made up of 11 amino acids. CDR1 and CDR2 from the germline V gene are GTSNPN and SVGIG (reference sequence). Trimming stripped 0 bases from V and 7 bases from J, with 4 bases between. CDR3 in amino acids: CAWSVANTIYF. CDR3 coding DNA: TGTGCCTGGAGTGTGGCCAACACCATATATTTT.

The genes are TRBV5-1 and TRBJ2-1, with 11 nucleotides matching TRBD1. Germline-derived CDR1 and CDR2 are SGHRS and YFSETQ. This CDR3 spans 15 amino acids. V lost 0 bases, J lost 10 bases, and 6 bases stayed unmatched. The CDR3 DNA sequence: TGCGCCAGCAGCTTGGGAGGACAGGGGGCGGGCGAGCAGTTCTTC. The encoded protein is CASSLGGQGAGEQFF.

The rearrangement links TRBV11-2 to TRBJ1-4; tentatively, D is TRBD1 (5 bases). Germline V gene sequence: CDR1 SGHAT, CDR2 FQNNGV. V lost 2 bases to trimming and J lost 8 bases, with 15 bases between them. This CDR3 contains 15 residues. This CDR3 is CASSLLGGGMEKLFF. DNA of the CDR3: TGTGCCAGCAGCTTACTCGGGGGGGGTATGGAAAAACTGTTTTTT.

This clone has only one observation. V gene TRBV15 combines with J gene TRBJ2-1; the match to TRBD1 covers 9 bases. The CDR3 consists of 15 residues. CDR1 and CDR2 (germline): LNHNV, YYDKDF (reference sequence). Trimming cost V 5 bases and J 4 bases; bases outside gene matches: 6. The CDR3, as DNA: TGTGCCACCAGCGAGCAGGACAGGGGATACAATGAGCAGTTCTTC. Amino acids: CATSEQDRGYNEQFF.

The J gene is TRBJ1-4, the V gene TRBV5-1, with D possibly being TRBD1 (6 bases). Germline CDR1 and CDR2: SGHRS and YFSETQ. The CDR3 runs 16 residues. V lost 0 bases to trimming and J lost 8 bases, with 17 bases between them. The CDR3 region is CASSLADFSQGEKLFF. As DNA, the CDR3 is TGCGCCAGCAGCTTGGCCGACTTTTCCCAGGGGGAAAAACTGTTTTTT. Using reference TRBV5-1 and TRBJ1-4 for the parts outside the CDR3, the full variable domain is KAGVTQTPRYLIKTRGQQVTLSCSPISGHRSVSWYQQTPGQGLQFLFEYFSETQRNKGNFPGRFSGRQFSNSRSEMNVSTLELGDSALYLCASSLADFSQGEKLFFGSGTQLSVL.